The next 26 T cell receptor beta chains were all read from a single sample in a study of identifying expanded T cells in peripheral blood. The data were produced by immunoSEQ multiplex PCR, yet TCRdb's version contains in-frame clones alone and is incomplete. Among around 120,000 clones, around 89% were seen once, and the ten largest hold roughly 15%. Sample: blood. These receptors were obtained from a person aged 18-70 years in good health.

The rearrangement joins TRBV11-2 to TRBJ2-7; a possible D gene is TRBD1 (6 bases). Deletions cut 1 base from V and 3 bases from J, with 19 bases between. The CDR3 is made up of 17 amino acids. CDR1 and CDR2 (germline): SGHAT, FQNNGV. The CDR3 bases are TGTGCCAGCAGCTTAGCGACACCGCGACAGGTGATCTACGAGCAGTACTTC. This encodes CASSLATPRQVIYEQYF.

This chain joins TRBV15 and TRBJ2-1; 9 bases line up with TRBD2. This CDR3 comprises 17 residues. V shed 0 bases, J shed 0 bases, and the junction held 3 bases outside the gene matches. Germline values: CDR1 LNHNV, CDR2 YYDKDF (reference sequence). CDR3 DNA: TGTGCCACCAGCAGAGAACGTAGCGGGGGCTCCTACAATGAGCAGTTCTTC. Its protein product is CATSRERSGGSYNEQFF.

CDR3: CATSREPGYGYTF. The CDR3 nucleotides are TGTGCCACCAGCAGAGAACCGGGCTATGGCTACACCTTC. This chain connects TRBV15 to TRBJ1-2; D remains unclear. In germline, CDR1 is LNHNV, CDR2 YYDKDF (reference sequence). Trimming removed 0 bases at V and 4 bases at J, with 6 bases between. The CDR3 runs 13 residues. Variable domain in full (rest from reference TRBV15 and TRBJ1-2): DAMVIQNPRYQVTQFGKPVTLSCSQTLNHNVMYWYQQKSSQAPKLLFHYYDKDFNNEADTPDNFQSRRPNTSFCFLDIRSPGLGDTAMYLCATSREPGYGYTFGSGTRLTVV.

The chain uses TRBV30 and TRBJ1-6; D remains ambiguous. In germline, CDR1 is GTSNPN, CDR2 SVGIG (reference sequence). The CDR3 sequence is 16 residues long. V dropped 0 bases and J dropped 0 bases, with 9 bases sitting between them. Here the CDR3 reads CAWSVGVSSYNSPLHF. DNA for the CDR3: TGTGCCTGGAGTGTCGGGGTGAGCTCCTATAATTCACCCCTCCACTTT.

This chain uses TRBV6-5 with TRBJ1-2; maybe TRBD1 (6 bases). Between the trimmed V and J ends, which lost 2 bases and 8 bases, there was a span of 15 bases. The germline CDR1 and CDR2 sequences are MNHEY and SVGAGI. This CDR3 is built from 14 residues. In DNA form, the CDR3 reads TGTGCCAGCAGTTACGTGGGGGCACTCTACGGCTACACCTTC. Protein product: CASSYVGALYGYTF.

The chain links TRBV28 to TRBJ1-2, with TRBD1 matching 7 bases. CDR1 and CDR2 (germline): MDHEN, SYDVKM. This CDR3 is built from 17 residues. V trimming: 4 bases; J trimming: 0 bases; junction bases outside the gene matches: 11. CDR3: CASSSQSTGVANYGYTF. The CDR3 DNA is TGTGCCAGCAGTTCACAATCCACAGGGGTAGCTAACTATGGCTACACCTTC.

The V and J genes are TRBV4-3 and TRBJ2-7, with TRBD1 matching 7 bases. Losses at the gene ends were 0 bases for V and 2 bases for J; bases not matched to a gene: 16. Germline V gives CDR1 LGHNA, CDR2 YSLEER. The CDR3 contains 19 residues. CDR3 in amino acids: CASSQEIGTEGKHTYEQYF. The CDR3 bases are TGCGCCAGCAGCCAAGAAATCGGGACAGAAGGCAAACATACCTACGAGCAGTACTTC.

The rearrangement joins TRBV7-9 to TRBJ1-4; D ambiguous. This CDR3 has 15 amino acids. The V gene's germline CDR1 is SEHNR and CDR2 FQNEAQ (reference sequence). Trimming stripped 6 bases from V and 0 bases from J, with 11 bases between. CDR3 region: CASRPPGATNEKLFF. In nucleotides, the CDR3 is TGTGCCAGCAGACCACCCGGGGCAACTAATGAAAAACTGTTTTTT.

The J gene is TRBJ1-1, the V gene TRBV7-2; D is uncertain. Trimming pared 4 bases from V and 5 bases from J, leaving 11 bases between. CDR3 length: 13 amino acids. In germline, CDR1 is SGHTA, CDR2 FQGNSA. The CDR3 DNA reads TGTGCCAGCAGCTATCGTGTGGGAACTGAAGCTTTCTTT. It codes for CASSYRVGTEAFF.

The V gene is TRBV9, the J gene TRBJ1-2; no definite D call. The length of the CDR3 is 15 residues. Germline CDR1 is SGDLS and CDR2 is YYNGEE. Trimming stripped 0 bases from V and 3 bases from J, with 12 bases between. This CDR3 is CASSVGGQAHYGYTF. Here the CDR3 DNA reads TGTGCCAGCAGCGTAGGGGGTCAGGCCCACTATGGCTACACCTTC.

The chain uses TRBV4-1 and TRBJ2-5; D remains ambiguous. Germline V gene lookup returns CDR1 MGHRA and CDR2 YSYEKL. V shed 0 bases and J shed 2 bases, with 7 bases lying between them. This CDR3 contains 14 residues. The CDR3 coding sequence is TGCGCCAGCAGCCAAGATAGCTCTCAAGAGACCCAGTACTTC. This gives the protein CASSQDSSQETQYF.

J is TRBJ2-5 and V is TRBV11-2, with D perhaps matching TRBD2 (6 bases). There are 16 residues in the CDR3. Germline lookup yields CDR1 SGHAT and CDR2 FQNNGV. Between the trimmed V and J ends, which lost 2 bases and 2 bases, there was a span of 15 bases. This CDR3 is CASSLRRGAEQETQYF. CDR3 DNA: TGTGCCAGCAGCTTACGCCGCGGGGCCGAACAAGAGACCCAGTACTTC.

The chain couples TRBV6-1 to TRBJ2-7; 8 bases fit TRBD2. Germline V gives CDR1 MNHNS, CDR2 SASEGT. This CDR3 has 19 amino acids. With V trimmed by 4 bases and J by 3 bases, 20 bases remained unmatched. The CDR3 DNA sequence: TGTGCCAGCAGTGGAATCTCGGTCTGGACTAGCCACGCTTACTACGAGCAGTACTTC. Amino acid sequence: CASSGISVWTSHAYYEQYF.

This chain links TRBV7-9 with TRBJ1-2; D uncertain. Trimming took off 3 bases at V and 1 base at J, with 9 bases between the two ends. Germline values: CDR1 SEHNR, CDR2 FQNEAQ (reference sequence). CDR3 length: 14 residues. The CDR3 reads CASSFEDSNYGYTF. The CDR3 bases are TGTGCCAGCAGCTTTGAGGATAGTAACTATGGCTACACCTTC.

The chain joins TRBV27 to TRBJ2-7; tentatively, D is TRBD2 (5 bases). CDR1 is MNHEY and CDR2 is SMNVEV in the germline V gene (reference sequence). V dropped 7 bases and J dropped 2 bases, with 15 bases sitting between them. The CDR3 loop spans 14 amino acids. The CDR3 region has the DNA TGTGCCAGCACCTCGTTCGGGGAGACCTACGAGCAGTACTTC. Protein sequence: CASTSFGETYEQYF.

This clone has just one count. For the CDR3, the DNA is TGCGCCAGCAGCGAACACAGGGGGCGGAGGGACAATGAGCAGTTCTTC. Its translation: CASSEHRGRRDNEQFF. J is TRBJ2-1 and V is TRBV5-1; 9 nucleotides match TRBD1. Germline values: CDR1 SGHRS, CDR2 YFSETQ. The CDR3 covers 16 residues. J gave up 5 bases and V 4 bases, and 10 bases lay outside the gene matches.

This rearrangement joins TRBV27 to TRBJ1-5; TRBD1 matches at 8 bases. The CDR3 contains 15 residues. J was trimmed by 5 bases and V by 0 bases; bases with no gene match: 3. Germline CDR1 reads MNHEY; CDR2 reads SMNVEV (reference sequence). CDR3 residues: CASSLSRRGHQPQHF. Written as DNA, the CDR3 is TGTGCCAGCAGTTTATCACGCAGGGGGCATCAGCCCCAGCATTTT.

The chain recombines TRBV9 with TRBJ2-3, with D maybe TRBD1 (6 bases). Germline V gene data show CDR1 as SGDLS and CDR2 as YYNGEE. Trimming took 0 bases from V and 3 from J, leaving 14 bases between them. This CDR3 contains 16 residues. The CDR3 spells CASSVEGGSLTDTQYF. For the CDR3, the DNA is TGTGCCAGCAGCGTAGAAGGGGGTAGTTTGACAGATACGCAGTATTTT.

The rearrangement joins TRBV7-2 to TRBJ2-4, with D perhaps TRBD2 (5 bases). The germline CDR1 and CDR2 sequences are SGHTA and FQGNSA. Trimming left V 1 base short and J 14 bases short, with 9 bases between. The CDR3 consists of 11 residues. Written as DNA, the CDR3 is TGTGCCAGCAGCTTAGAAGGGAGAAAGTACTTC. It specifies CASSLEGRKYF.

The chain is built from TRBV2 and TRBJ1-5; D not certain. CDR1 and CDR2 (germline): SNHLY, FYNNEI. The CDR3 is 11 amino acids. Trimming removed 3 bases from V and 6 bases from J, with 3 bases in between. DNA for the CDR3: TGTGCCAGCAGTGATAGTCAGCCCCAGCATTTT. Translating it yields CASSDSQPQHF.

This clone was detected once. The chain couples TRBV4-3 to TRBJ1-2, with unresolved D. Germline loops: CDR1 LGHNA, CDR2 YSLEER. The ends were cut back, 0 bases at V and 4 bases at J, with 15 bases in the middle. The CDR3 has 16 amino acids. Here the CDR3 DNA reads TGCGCCAGCAGCCAAGAGGAGTTGGTGGGTCGCTATGGCTACACCTTC. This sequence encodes CASSQEELVGRYGYTF.

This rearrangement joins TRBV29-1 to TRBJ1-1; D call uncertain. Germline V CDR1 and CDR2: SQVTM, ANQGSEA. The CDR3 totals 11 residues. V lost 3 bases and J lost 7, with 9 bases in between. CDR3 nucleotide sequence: TGCAGCGTTGACAGCCAGCTTGAAGCTTTCTTT. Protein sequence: CSVDSQLEAFF.

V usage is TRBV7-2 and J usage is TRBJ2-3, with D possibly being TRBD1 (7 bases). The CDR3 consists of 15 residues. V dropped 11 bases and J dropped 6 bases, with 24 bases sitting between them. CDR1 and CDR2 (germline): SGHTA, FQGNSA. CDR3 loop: CAGALRGAGTDTQYF. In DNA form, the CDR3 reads TGTGCCGGAGCACTCAGGGGGGCCGGAACTGATACGCAGTATTTT.

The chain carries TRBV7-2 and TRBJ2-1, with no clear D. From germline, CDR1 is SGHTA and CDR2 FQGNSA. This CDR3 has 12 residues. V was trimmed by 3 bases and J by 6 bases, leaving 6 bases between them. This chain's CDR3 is CASSFLFNEQFF. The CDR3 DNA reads TGTGCCAGCAGCTTCTTGTTCAATGAGCAGTTCTTC.

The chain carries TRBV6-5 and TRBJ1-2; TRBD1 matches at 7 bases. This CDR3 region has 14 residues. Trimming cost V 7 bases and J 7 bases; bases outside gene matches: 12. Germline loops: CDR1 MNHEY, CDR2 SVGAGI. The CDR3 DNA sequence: TGTGCCAGCACCGTACGACAGGGTATTGGTGGCTACACCTTC. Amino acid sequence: CASTVRQGIGGYTF.

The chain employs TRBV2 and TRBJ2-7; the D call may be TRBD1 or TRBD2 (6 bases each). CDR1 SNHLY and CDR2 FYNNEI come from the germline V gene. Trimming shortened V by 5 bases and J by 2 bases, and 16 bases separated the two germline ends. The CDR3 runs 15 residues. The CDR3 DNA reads TGTGCCAGCAGTCGACTAGACCAGGGGCCCTACGAGCAGTACTTC. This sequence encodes CASSRLDQGPYEQYF.